One T cell receptor beta chain is described in this entry. Per the germline V gene, CDR1 is SGHRS and CDR2 is YFSETQ. This CDR3 region has 15 residues. Trimming removed 4 bases from V and 4 bases from J; junction bases left unmatched: 4. Clones were sequenced by immunoSEQ multiplex PCR, and TCRdb holds only the in-frame ones, with some missing. The data contain under 100,000 clones, around 85% of them singletons. This sample was taken from a study of OX40 agonist ivuxolimab in advanced cancers. Study as a whole: Participants, 75% to 90% male, averaged about 56 years of age, ranging from roughly 20 to 85. Prior therapy, whether anti-PD-1, anti-PD-L1 or anti-CTLA-4, was allowed, and more than 35% had some.

The genes are TRBV5-1 and TRBJ2-1, with TRBD2 matching over 11 bases. Material: CD4+ or CD8+ T cells sorted from blood, obtained in a trial of the OX40 agonist ivuxolimab. The source is an adult with an advanced solid tumor such as melanoma, head and neck, liver or kidney cancer. The DNA of the CDR3 is TGCGCCAGCAGCCTTAGCGGGGGGGCGTACAATGAGCAGTTCTTC. As protein: CASSLSGGAYNEQFF.